In its sample, the clone carrying this T cell receptor beta chain was seen many times. This specimen belongs to a study of blood T cell repertoires in COVID-19. The assay was immunoSEQ multiplex PCR, and TCRdb's table has in-frame clones only and misses some. The sample has more than 85,000 clones, under 75% seen once. CDR3 length: 12 residues. Looked up from germline, CDR1 is KGHSH and CDR2 is LQKENI. The germline V and J ends were trimmed by 1 base and 6 bases, with 7 bases remaining between them. This clonotype was sampled from a woman aged 55-70 years with acute or convalescent COVID-19. The chain has TRBV18 and TRBJ2-7, with D maybe TRBD1 (6 bases). Sequencing was performed on peripheral blood. CDR3 protein: CASSPRGREQYF. The CDR3 DNA reads as TGTGCCAGCTCACCACGGGGGCGCGAGCAGTACTTC.